Below, 8 T cell receptor beta chains from the same sample are listed, as sequenced in a study of somatic mutations in cytotoxic T cells in rheumatoid arthritis. Clones were sequenced by immunoSEQ multiplex PCR, and TCRdb holds only the in-frame ones, with some missing. The sample records around 15,000 clones, roughly 77% being singletons. What was sequenced was CD8+ T cells sorted from blood. The source is an adult with rheumatoid arthritis.

The chain is built from TRBV7-8 and TRBJ1-4; 7 bases line up with TRBD1. Germline CDR1 and CDR2: SGHVS and FQNEAQ. V was pared by 5 bases and J by 8 bases, with 14 bases of the junction left unmatched. The CDR3 covers 16 residues. Written as DNA, the CDR3 is TGTGCCAGCAGCCTCGCCGGGACAGAGAGGGAGGAAAAACTGTTTTTT. It encodes CASSLAGTEREEKLFF.

The chain links TRBV9 to TRBJ1-2; a weak D match, TRBD1 (6 bases). Trimming took off 6 bases at V and 3 bases at J, with 15 bases between the two ends. This CDR3 spans 14 amino acids. From germline, CDR1 is SGDLS and CDR2 YYNGEE. CDR3 in amino acids: CASTATGTDYGYTF. DNA for the CDR3: TGTGCCAGCACTGCCACAGGGACGGACTATGGCTACACCTTC.

In its sample, this clone was seen a few times. This chain joins TRBV7-9 and TRBJ1-6; a possible D gene is TRBD1 (5 bases). The CDR3 runs to 14 residues. Germline lookup yields CDR1 SEHNR and CDR2 FQNEAQ (reference sequence). Trimming removed 7 bases from V and 11 bases from J, with 18 bases in between. CDR3 residues: CASKTAGLKTPLHF. As DNA, the CDR3 is TGTGCCAGCAAAACGGCGGGGCTTAAGACACCCCTCCACTTT.

This clone was detected only once. The chain combines TRBV27 with TRBJ2-5; a possible D gene is TRBD2 (6 bases). CDR1 and CDR2 (germline): MNHEY, SMNVEV (reference sequence). The CDR3 consists of 14 residues. Trimming stripped 5 bases from V and 3 bases from J, with 13 bases between. This CDR3 is CASSPGGWEETQYF. Here the CDR3 DNA reads TGTGCCAGCAGTCCCGGGGGTTGGGAAGAGACCCAGTACTTC.

The gene calls are TRBV9 and TRBJ2-5; 9 bases agree with TRBD2. V lost 4 bases, J lost 3 bases, and 1 base stayed unmatched. The CDR3 totals 13 residues. Germline values: CDR1 SGDLS, CDR2 YYNGEE. The CDR3 reads CASSPSGEETQYF. As DNA, the CDR3 is TGTGCCAGCAGCCCTAGCGGGGAAGAGACCCAGTACTTC.

The rearrangement joins TRBV27 to TRBJ2-1, with D perhaps matching TRBD2 (5 bases). Trimming pared 9 bases from V and 10 bases from J, leaving 10 bases between. The CDR3 covers 10 residues. Germline V gene data show CDR1 as MNHEY and CDR2 as SMNVEV (reference sequence). The CDR3: CASGSGEQFF. As DNA, the CDR3 is TGTGCCAGTGGCTCGGGGGAGCAGTTCTTC.

The J gene is TRBJ2-7, the V gene TRBV7-2, with D maybe TRBD1 (5 bases). Germline assignment: CDR1 SGHTA and CDR2 FQGNSA. The CDR3 runs 16 residues. V was pared by 5 bases and J by 2 bases, with 19 bases between. CDR3 in amino acids: CASSSMTELSPYEQYF. Here the CDR3 DNA reads TGTGCCAGCAGCAGTATGACAGAGCTGAGTCCCTACGAGCAGTACTTC.

The rearrangement links TRBV9 to TRBJ1-1, with TRBD1 as a possible D gene (5 bases). Germline loops: CDR1 SGDLS, CDR2 YYNGEE. The CDR3 runs to 14 residues. Trimming stripped 5 bases from V and 3 bases from J, with 14 bases between. The CDR3 DNA reads TGTGCCAGCAGTCTACGGGGGGGGTACACTGAAGCTTTCTTT. Protein product: CASSLRGGYTEAFF.